Shown below are 26 T cell receptor beta chains from a single sample sequenced in a study of blood T cell repertoires in COVID-19. TCRdb's table, derived via immunoSEQ multiplex PCR, lists solely in-frame clones and lacks some. The table lists fewer than 40,000 clones, nearly 90% of them singletons. Material: peripheral blood. These receptors were collected from a man aged 55 to 69 with active COVID-19.

V gene TRBV13 combines with J gene TRBJ2-7; 9 nucleotides align to TRBD2. Unmatched junction bases numbered 9, after V lost 1 base and J lost 5 bases. This CDR3 is 16 amino acids long. Germline CDR1 reads PRHDT; CDR2 reads FYEKMQ (reference sequence). The CDR3: CASSLVGGGAGNEQYF. DNA for the CDR3: TGTGCCAGCAGCTTAGTTGGCGGGGGGGCTGGGAACGAGCAGTACTTC.

The CDR3 reads CASSQGSRNTIYF. DNA of the CDR3: TGTGCCAGCAGCCAGGGGAGCCGAAACACCATATATTTT. The chain carries TRBV7-2 and TRBJ1-3; a possible D gene is TRBD1 (6 bases). In germline, CDR1 is SGHTA, CDR2 FQGNSA. The CDR3 runs 13 residues. The V gene lost 5 bases and the J gene lost 5 bases, with 10 bases spanning the gap.

Comments on this clone: This specimen includes other DNA sequences encoding the same CDR3. The V gene is TRBV19, the J gene TRBJ2-3; D gene uncertain. Germline-derived CDR1 and CDR2 are LNHDA and SQIVND (reference sequence). The CDR3 sequence is 13 residues long. With 6 bases removed from V and 0 bases from J, the gap between germline ends came to 7 bases. The CDR3 DNA is TGTGCCAGTAGGCCGACTAGCACAGATACGCAGTATTTT. It yields the protein CASRPTSTDTQYF.

The J gene is TRBJ2-3, the V gene TRBV6-5; 9 bases agree with TRBD1. Germline CDR1 reads MNHEY; CDR2 reads SVGAGI. The CDR3 is made up of 15 amino acids. V shed 5 bases and J 0 bases; nucleotides not matched to a gene: 3. This CDR3 reads CASSLQGASTDTQYF. As DNA, the CDR3 is TGTGCCAGCAGTCTACAGGGGGCCAGCACAGATACGCAGTATTTT.

The chain has TRBV14 and TRBJ1-6, with TRBD1 as a possible D gene (5 bases). Germline V gene sequence: CDR1 SGHDN, CDR2 FVKESK. There are 14 residues in the CDR3. Deletions cut 6 bases from V and 2 bases from J, with 8 bases between. The CDR3 DNA sequence: TGTGCCAGCAGTCCAGGGACCTATAATTCACCCCTCCACTTT. It encodes CASSPGTYNSPLHF.

This chain uses TRBV2 with TRBJ1-1; maybe TRBD1 (5 bases). Germline values: CDR1 SNHLY, CDR2 FYNNEI. V was cut by 3 bases and J by 4 bases, with 15 bases left in between. The CDR3 has 15 amino acids. The CDR3 region has the DNA TGTGCCAGCAGTGAGGGGGGTCGCTCGGGCACTGAAGCTTTCTTT. Translation gives CASSEGGRSGTEAFF.

The chain couples TRBV4-3 to TRBJ2-3; TRBD2 is a possible D gene (6 bases). Germline V gene sequence: CDR1 LGHNA, CDR2 YSLEER. Trimming cost V 5 bases and J 3 bases, with 9 bases left between them. CDR3 length: 13 amino acids. The CDR3 spells CASSAGGTDTQYF. The CDR3 region has the DNA TGCGCCAGCAGCGCAGGAGGGACAGATACGCAGTATTTT.

V gene TRBV21-1 combines with J gene TRBJ2-1; whether TRBD2, the table's D call, matches the DNA was not checked. TRBV21-1 has pseudogene status. This CDR3 contains 14 residues. CDR3: CAGTGFSYYNEQFF. For the CDR3, the DNA is TGTGCCGGAACGGGATTTTCCTACTACAATGAGCAGTTCTTC.

The chain recombines TRBV6-2 or TRBV6-3 with TRBJ1-5; the D is unclear. Trimming took off 5 bases at V and 12 bases at J, with 14 bases between the two ends. There are 12 residues in the CDR3. Germline CDR1 is MNHEY and CDR2 is SVGEGT. CDR3 nucleotides: TGTGCCAGCAGTGTAGGAACTACACGCCAGCATTTT. Residues: CASSVGTTRQHF.

The V and J genes are TRBV5-4 and TRBJ1-2; 9 positions match TRBD1. This CDR3 is built from 14 residues. J was trimmed by 4 bases and V by 4 bases; bases with no gene match: 5. Germline loops: CDR1 SGHNT, CDR2 YYREEE (reference sequence). In DNA form, the CDR3 reads TGTGCCAGCAGCGGGGGACAGGGACTCTATGGCTACACCTTC. This gives the protein CASSGGQGLYGYTF.

The V gene is TRBV5-1, the J gene TRBJ1-5, with D possibly being TRBD1 (6 bases). Trimming pared 5 bases from V and 4 bases from J, leaving 10 bases between. CDR3 size: 13 residues. Germline V CDR1 and CDR2: SGHRS, YFSETQ. This CDR3 is CASSRTGNQPQHF. The DNA of the CDR3 is TGCGCCAGCAGTCGAACAGGGAATCAGCCCCAGCATTTT.

The V and J genes are TRBV20-1 and TRBJ2-7; maybe TRBD1 (6 bases). This CDR3 is built from 13 residues. The germline gives CDR1 DFQATT, CDR2 SNEGSKA (reference sequence). Trimming pared 3 bases from V and 4 bases from J, leaving 13 bases between. The CDR3 here is CSASSTGGYEQYF. In nucleotides, the CDR3 is TGCAGTGCTAGTTCGACAGGTGGATACGAGCAGTACTTC.

This chain joins TRBV2 and TRBJ1-1, with TRBD1 matching 10 bases. Germline CDR1 SNHLY, CDR2 FYNNEI. This CDR3 is built from 13 residues. Unmatched junction bases numbered 3, after V lost 7 bases and J lost 4 bases. CDR3 nucleotide sequence: TGTGCCAGCACTGGGACAGGGGTCACTGAAGCTTTCTTT. The encoded protein is CASTGTGVTEAFF. The complete variable domain, with remaining parts taken from reference TRBV2 and TRBJ1-1, reads EPEVTQTPSHQVTQMGQEVILRCVPISNHLYFYWYRQILGQKVEFLVSFYNNEISEKSEIFDDQFSVERPDGSNFTLKIRSTKLEDSAMYFCASTGTGVTEAFFGQGTRLTVV.

V and J are TRBV2 and TRBJ2-2; 7 bases fit TRBD1. Germline CDR1 SNHLY, CDR2 FYNNEI. The CDR3 runs 13 residues. The V gene end was trimmed by 6 bases and the J gene end by 6 bases; junction bases not matched to a gene: 4. CDR3 in amino acids: CASRPDRAGELFF. The CDR3 DNA reads TGTGCCAGCAGACCCGACAGGGCCGGGGAGCTGTTTTTT.

This sequence joins TRBV6-5 and TRBJ1-4; 7 bases are shared with TRBD1. V shed 7 bases, J shed 0 bases, and the junction held 2 bases outside the gene matches. Germline V gene data show CDR1 as MNHEY and CDR2 as SVGAGI. CDR3 length equals 14 residues. The chain's CDR3 is CASKDRTTNEKLFF. CDR3 sequence (DNA): TGTGCCAGCAAGGACAGGACAACTAATGAAAAACTGTTTTTT.

The chain recombines TRBV24-1 with TRBJ1-1; a weak D match, TRBD1 (5 bases). Germline V lookup: CDR1 KGHDR, CDR2 SFDVKD. The V and J ends lost 5 bases and 10 bases respectively, with 22 bases between them. The CDR3 runs to 15 residues. The DNA of the CDR3 is TGTGCCACCAGTGCACCCCAGGGCGCAGGAGATCGAGCTTTCTTT. It specifies CATSAPQGAGDRAFF.

In this sample, this clone turned up once. The chain employs TRBV5-1 and TRBJ1-6, with D maybe TRBD1 (6 bases). The ends were cut back, 5 bases at V and 7 bases at J, with 13 bases in the middle. CDR1 is SGHRS and CDR2 is YFSETQ in the germline V gene. This CDR3 region has 14 residues. The CDR3 loop is CASSLAQGNSPLHF. CDR3 DNA: TGCGCCAGCAGTCTGGCCCAGGGGAATTCACCCCTCCACTTT.

V usage is TRBV19 and J usage is TRBJ1-1; D is unclear. V was shortened by 5 bases and J by 0 bases, with 7 bases between the two germline ends. CDR3 length: 13 residues. From germline, CDR1 is LNHDA and CDR2 SQIVND (reference sequence). The chain's CDR3 is CASSGSMNTEAFF. CDR3 coding DNA: TGTGCCAGTAGTGGGAGTATGAACACTGAAGCTTTCTTT.

This chain links TRBV4-2 with TRBJ2-7, with 11 bases identical to TRBD2. Germline CDR1 is LGHNA and CDR2 is YNFKEQ. With V trimmed by 5 bases and J by 0 bases, 6 bases remained unmatched. The CDR3 spans 16 residues. In nucleotides, the CDR3 is TGTGCCAGCAGCGCCAGAACTAGCGGGGGCTCCTACGAGCAGTACTTC. Translating gives CASSARTSGGSYEQYF.

Regarding this clone: This same CDR3 is encoded by further DNA sequences in the sample. This chain uses TRBV6-1 with TRBJ1-2, with 11 bases aligning to TRBD1. Germline-derived CDR1 and CDR2 are MNHNS and SASEGT. Trimming took 1 base from V and 5 from J; bases not matched to a gene: 3. CDR3 length: 15 amino acids. The CDR3 DNA follows: TGTGCCAGCAGTGAAGGGACAGGGGGCGGATATGGCTACACCTTC. Its translation: CASSEGTGGGYGYTF.

The chain joins TRBV30 to TRBJ1-6, with D possibly being TRBD1 (5 bases). The germline V gene encodes CDR1 GTSNPN and CDR2 SVGIG (reference sequence). Trimming removed 5 bases at V and 1 base at J, with 6 bases between. The CDR3 length is 13 residues. The chain's CDR3 is CAWAGSYNSPLHF. The CDR3 DNA sequence: TGTGCCTGGGCAGGGTCCTATAATTCACCCCTCCACTTT.

This clone occurred once. This sequence joins TRBV9 and TRBJ1-3; D is possibly TRBD1 (5 bases). Looked up from germline, CDR1 is SGDLS and CDR2 is YYNGEE. There are 16 residues in the CDR3. V was clipped by 0 bases and J by 8 bases, with 18 bases between them. CDR3 bases: TGTGCCAGCAGCGTAGATCCCAGGCCCGTAGGGGACACCATATATTTT. Translating gives CASSVDPRPVGDTIYF.

The chain uses TRBV3-1 (or the pseudogene TRBV3-2) and TRBJ2-5; TRBD1 matches 12 bases. The CDR3 consists of 15 residues. CDR1 is LGHDT and CDR2 is YNNKEL in the germline V gene (reference sequence). The J segment lost 5 bases and the V segment lost 6 bases, leaving 7 bases of the junction unmatched. The CDR3 reads CASRQRDRGPETQYF. The CDR3 nucleotides are TGTGCCAGCAGACAACGGGACAGGGGGCCGGAGACCCAGTACTTC.

The chain uses TRBV2 and TRBJ2-5; 14 nucleotides align to TRBD2. The CDR3 sequence is 15 residues long. The V segment lost 8 bases and the J segment 4 bases; nucleotides outside the gene matches: 6. The germline V gene encodes CDR1 SNHLY and CDR2 FYNNEI. The CDR3 reads CASETSGGAGETQYF. CDR3 DNA sequence: TGTGCCAGCGAGACTAGCGGGGGGGCCGGAGAGACCCAGTACTTC.

This clone was found once. The chain is built from TRBV24-1 and TRBJ1-2; D may be TRBD1 (6 bases). V was cut by 7 bases and J by 5 bases, with 16 bases left in between. Germline V CDR1 and CDR2: KGHDR, SFDVKD. The CDR3 has 14 residues. CDR3 loop: CATSTGPSGYGYTF. CDR3 sequence (DNA): TGTGCCACCAGCACAGGGCCCTCGGGGTATGGCTACACCTTC.

The chain employs TRBV6-5 and TRBJ1-1; weak D call: TRBD1 (6 bases). Germline V gene sequence: CDR1 MNHEY, CDR2 SVGAGI. CDR3 length equals 14 residues. V was clipped by 0 bases and J by 4 bases, with 9 bases between them. The CDR3 region is CASSYSRGRTEAFF. CDR3 nucleotide sequence: TGTGCCAGCAGTTACTCCAGGGGTCGCACTGAAGCTTTCTTT.